Each of the 4 T cell receptor beta chains below was sequenced from the same sample in a study of T cell repertoires in cytomegalovirus infection. These receptors' targets are unknown. From the reads, TCRdb called clonotypes with MiXCR, one entry per CDR3 protein. The sample includes under 150,000 distinct CDR3 sequences, more than 20% of them seen just once. What was sequenced was PBMCs, sequenced either directly or after in vitro stimulation (not recorded which). The origin of the receptors is a human donor in good health (CMV status not recorded). Some clones in this sample may be carry-over from other donors' samples.

The chain is built from TRBV5-5 and TRBJ2-7; D ambiguous. Germline loops: CDR1 SGHKS, CDR2 YYEKEE (reference sequence). V lost 4 bases and J 4 bases, leaving 12 bases between the germline ends. The CDR3 is 13 amino acids. The CDR3 nucleotides are TGTGCCAGCAGCCTACGGACGGTATACGAGCAGTACGTC. Protein: CASSLRTVYEQYV.

This clonotype was seen more than once but under ten times. The chain employs TRBV4-3 and TRBJ2-7; D possibly uses TRBD1 or TRBD2 (6 bases each). V lost 0 bases to trimming and J lost 4 bases, with 16 bases between them. CDR3 length: 16 residues. Per germline, CDR1 LGHNA and CDR2 YSLEER. The CDR3 region has the DNA TGCGCCAGCAGCCAAGAACAGGGACTTTTGGGGTACGAGCAGTACTTC. Its translation is CASSQEQGLLGYEQYF.

This rearrangement joins TRBV20-1 to TRBJ1-2; D gene ambiguous. The V end lost 1 base, the J end lost 8 bases, and 14 bases lay between the germline ends. The CDR3 extends over 13 amino acids. The germline gives CDR1 DFQATT, CDR2 SNEGSKA (reference sequence). CDR3 nucleotide sequence: TGCAGTGCTAGAGGAGACTGGCTTTGGGGCTACACCTTC. Residues: CSARGDWLWGYTF.

CDR3 sequence (DNA): TGTGCCAGCTCACCACCGAGGACCTCATTCAATGAGCAGTTCTTC. This sequence encodes CASSPPRTSFNEQFF. The chain carries TRBV18 and TRBJ2-1; D not certain. The germline V gene encodes CDR1 KGHSH and CDR2 LQKENI. V was shortened by 0 bases and J by 6 bases, with 12 bases between the two germline ends. The CDR3 is 15 amino acids.